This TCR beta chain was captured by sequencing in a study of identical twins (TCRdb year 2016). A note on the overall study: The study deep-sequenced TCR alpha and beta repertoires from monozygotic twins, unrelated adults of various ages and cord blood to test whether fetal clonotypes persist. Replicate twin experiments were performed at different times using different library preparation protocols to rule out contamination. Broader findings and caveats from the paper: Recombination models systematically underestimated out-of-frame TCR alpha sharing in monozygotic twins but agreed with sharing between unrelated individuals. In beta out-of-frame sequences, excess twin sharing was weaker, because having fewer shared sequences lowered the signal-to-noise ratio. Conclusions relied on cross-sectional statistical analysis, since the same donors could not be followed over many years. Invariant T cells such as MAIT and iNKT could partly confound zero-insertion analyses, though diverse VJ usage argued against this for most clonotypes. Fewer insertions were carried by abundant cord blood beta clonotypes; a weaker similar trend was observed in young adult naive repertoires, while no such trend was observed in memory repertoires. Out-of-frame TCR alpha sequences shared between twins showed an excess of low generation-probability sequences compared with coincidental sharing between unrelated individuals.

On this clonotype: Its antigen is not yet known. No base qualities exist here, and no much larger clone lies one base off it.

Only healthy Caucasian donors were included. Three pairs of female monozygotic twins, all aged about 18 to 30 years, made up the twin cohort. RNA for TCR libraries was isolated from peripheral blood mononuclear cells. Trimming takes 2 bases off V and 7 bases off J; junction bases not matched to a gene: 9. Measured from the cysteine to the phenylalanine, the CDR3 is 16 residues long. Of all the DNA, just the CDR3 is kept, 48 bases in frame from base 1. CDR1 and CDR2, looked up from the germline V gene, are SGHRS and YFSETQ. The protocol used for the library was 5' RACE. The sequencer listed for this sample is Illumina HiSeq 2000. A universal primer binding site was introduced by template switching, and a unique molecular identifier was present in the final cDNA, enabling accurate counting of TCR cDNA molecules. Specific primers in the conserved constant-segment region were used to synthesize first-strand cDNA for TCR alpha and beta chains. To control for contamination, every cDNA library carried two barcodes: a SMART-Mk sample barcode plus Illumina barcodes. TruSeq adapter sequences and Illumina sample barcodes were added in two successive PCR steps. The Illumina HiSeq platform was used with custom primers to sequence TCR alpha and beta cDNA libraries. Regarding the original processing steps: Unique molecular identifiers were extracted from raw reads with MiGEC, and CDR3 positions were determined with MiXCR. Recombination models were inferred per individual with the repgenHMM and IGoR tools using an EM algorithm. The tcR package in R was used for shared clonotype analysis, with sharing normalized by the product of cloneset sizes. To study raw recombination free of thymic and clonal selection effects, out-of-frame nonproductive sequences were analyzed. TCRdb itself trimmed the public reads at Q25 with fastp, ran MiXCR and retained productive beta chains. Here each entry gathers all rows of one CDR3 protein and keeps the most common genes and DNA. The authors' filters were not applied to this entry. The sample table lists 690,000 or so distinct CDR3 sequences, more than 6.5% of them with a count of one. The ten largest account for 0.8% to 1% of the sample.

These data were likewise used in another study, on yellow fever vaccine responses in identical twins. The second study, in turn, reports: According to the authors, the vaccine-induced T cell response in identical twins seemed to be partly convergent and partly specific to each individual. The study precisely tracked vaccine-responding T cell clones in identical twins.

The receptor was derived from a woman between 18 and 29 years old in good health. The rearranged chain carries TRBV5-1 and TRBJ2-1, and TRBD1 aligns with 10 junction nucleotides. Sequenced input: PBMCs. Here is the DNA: TGCGCCAGCAGCTTTCCTAGGACAGGGGGTAGGAATGAGCAGTTCTTC. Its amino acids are CASSFPRTGGRNEQFF.